The 30 T cell receptor beta chains below all came from one sample that was sequenced in a study of T cells expressing NK-cell markers. No DNA is given; TCRdb re-called the 5' RACE reads and lists each CDR3 protein once. This table holds fewer than 400,000 distinct CDR3 sequences. Source material: blood T cells: a sorted CD56 or NKG2C T cell subset, CD4+ or CD8+ T cells, or bulk PBMC T cells (not recorded which). All receptors derive from a man aged 18-69 years in good health.

The chain couples TRBV12-3 or TRBV12-4 to TRBJ2-2. This CDR3 has 15 residues. The CDR3 sequence: CASSPPTVNTGELFF.

The chain combines TRBV6-1 with TRBJ2-2; the D gene TCRdb calls, TRBD1, cannot be checked with no DNA. The CDR3 consists of 15 residues. The germline V gene encodes CDR1 MNHNS and CDR2 SASEGT. CDR3 region: CASRQSQGPAGELFF.

The chain carries TRBV28 and TRBJ1-2. Germline V gene sequence: CDR1 MDHEN, CDR2 SYDVKM. This CDR3 contains 16 residues. CDR3: CASSYPLGTANYGYTF.

The V and J genes are TRBV9 and TRBJ2-5; TCRdb's assignment of TRBD2 cannot be checked, as there is no DNA. The CDR3 has 17 amino acids. CDR1 is SGDLS and CDR2 is YYNGEE in the germline V gene. The CDR3 is CASSRGLAGGRGETQYF.

The chain couples TRBV11-3 to TRBJ2-1; checking the TCRdb D call of TRBD1 is not possible without DNA. CDR1 is SGHNT, CDR2 YENEEA, per germline. This CDR3 has 13 residues. The CDR3 sequence: CASSLGGRAEQFF.

J is TRBJ2-3 and V is TRBV20-1; TCRdb picks TRBD2, but there is no DNA to check that call. The CDR3 runs to 14 residues. Germline-derived CDR1 and CDR2 are DFQATT and SNEGSKA (reference sequence). Here the CDR3 reads CSAPRGAGADTQYF.

The CDR3 is CASSFLLGADTQYF. This chain joins TRBV12-3 or TRBV12-4 and TRBJ2-3. The CDR3 extends over 14 amino acids.

The V and J genes are TRBV5-1 and TRBJ2-7; the D call of TRBD1 rests on TCRdb alone, since no DNA is present to check it. Germline V gene data show CDR1 as SGHRS and CDR2 as YFSETQ. CDR3 size: 15 residues. This chain's CDR3 is CASSHGQGRLSEQYF.

The rearrangement uses TRBV7-9 and TRBJ1-4. CDR1 is SEHNR, CDR2 FQNEAQ, per germline (reference sequence). The CDR3 is 14 residues long. The CDR3 region is CASSFGGRGEKLFF.

The chain carries TRBV29-1 and TRBJ2-5; lacking DNA, the TRBD1 call made by TCRdb goes unchecked. This CDR3 comprises 18 residues. Germline assignment: CDR1 SQVTM and CDR2 ANQGSEA. The CDR3 is CSVLPHGTKSPHQETQYF.

The gene calls are TRBV5-1 and TRBJ2-3; TCRdb calls TRBD2, which cannot be checked without DNA. The CDR3 runs 17 residues. Germline assignment: CDR1 SGHRS and CDR2 YFSETQ. The chain's CDR3 is CASSETPLAGGADTQYF.

J is TRBJ1-3 and V is TRBV7-9. Germline CDR1 SEHNR, CDR2 FQNEAQ (reference sequence). The CDR3 is 13 amino acids. The CDR3 here is CASSPFLGNTIYF.

V and J are TRBV11-2 and TRBJ2-3; TCRdb calls TRBD2, which cannot be checked without DNA. Germline assignment: CDR1 SGHAT and CDR2 FQNNGV. The CDR3 length is 20 residues. The CDR3: CASSLVVLAGGRSSTDTQYF.

This sequence joins TRBV11-1 and TRBJ2-1; TCRdb selects TRBD1, and the lack of DNA leaves this call unchecked. This CDR3 comprises 14 residues. Germline CDR1 SGHAT, CDR2 FQDESV (reference sequence). CDR3 sequence reads: CASSLGQGINEQFF.

This rearrangement joins TRBV6-1 to TRBJ2-2; TCRdb outputs TRBD1, but without DNA this stays unchecked. This CDR3 contains 16 residues. Germline V CDR1 and CDR2: MNHNS, SASEGT. The CDR3 loop reads CASRKVGQANTGELFF.

The V call is TRBV12-3 or TRBV12-4, the J call TRBJ2-5; absent DNA, TCRdb's TRBD1 call cannot be checked. This CDR3 region has 16 residues. The CDR3 sequence is CASSLGTGIGQETQYF.

The rearrangement joins TRBV5-1 to TRBJ2-3; TCRdb's D call of TRBD1 is untestable without DNA. CDR1 and CDR2 (germline): SGHRS, YFSETQ. The CDR3 covers 16 residues. The CDR3 sequence is CASSLAGQGGPDTQYF.

The CDR3 loop is CASSFRIGIGTDTQYF. J is TRBJ2-3 and V is TRBV7-8. There are 16 residues in the CDR3. From germline, CDR1 is SGHVS and CDR2 FQNEAQ.

V gene TRBV10-3 combines with J gene TRBJ1-6; without DNA, the TCRdb call of TRBD1 cannot be checked. CDR3 length: 16 residues. CDR1 is ENHRY, CDR2 SYGVKD, per germline. The CDR3 region is CAISESDRVDNSPLHF.

V usage is TRBV11-1 and J usage is TRBJ2-1; TCRdb returns TRBD1, unconfirmable since there is no DNA. This CDR3 has 20 amino acids. Germline V gene data show CDR1 as SGHAT and CDR2 as FQDESV (reference sequence). CDR3 sequence: CASSLGGQVGLYISYNEQFF.

This chain uses TRBV13 with TRBJ1-2; TCRdb calls TRBD1, which cannot be checked without DNA. The CDR3 spans 14 residues. CDR1 is PRHDT, CDR2 FYEKMQ, per germline (reference sequence). CDR3 sequence: CASSWTGTENGYTF.

This chain joins TRBV20-1 and TRBJ1-4; without DNA, the TCRdb call of TRBD1 cannot be checked. CDR3 length equals 12 residues. Germline V gene data show CDR1 as DFQATT and CDR2 as SNEGSKA (reference sequence). The CDR3 loop is CSARGQGEKLFF.

The V call is TRBV4-1, the J call TRBJ1-5; there is no DNA to check the TCRdb D call of TRBD1. CDR1 MGHRA and CDR2 YSYEKL come from the germline V gene. The CDR3 spans 15 residues. CDR3 loop: CASSQGAGASQPQHF.

The chain carries TRBV6-1 and TRBJ2-5; the D call from TCRdb, TRBD1, cannot be confirmed without DNA. Germline V gene data show CDR1 as MNHNS and CDR2 as SASEGT. The CDR3 runs 18 residues. The CDR3 spells CASSSIRDRSYLGETQYF.

The chain employs TRBV7-9 and TRBJ1-2; the TRBD1 assignment by TCRdb is unverifiable without DNA. The germline gives CDR1 SEHNR, CDR2 FQNEAQ (reference sequence). CDR3 length equals 13 residues. This CDR3 is CASSLPGGRGYTF.

This chain's CDR3 is CASRRDSTGGGYTF. This sequence joins TRBV6-1 and TRBJ1-2; there is no DNA to check the TCRdb D call of TRBD1. The CDR3 consists of 14 residues. Germline-derived CDR1 and CDR2 are MNHNS and SASEGT.

The rearrangement joins TRBV19 to TRBJ2-5; no DNA is available, so the TRBD2 call from TCRdb remains unchecked. Germline values: CDR1 LNHDA, CDR2 SQIVND (reference sequence). This CDR3 comprises 13 residues. The CDR3 sequence: CASRDYTQETQYF.

The V gene is TRBV20-1, the J gene TRBJ1-6. The germline V gene encodes CDR1 DFQATT and CDR2 SNEGSKA (reference sequence). The length of the CDR3 is 13 residues. CDR3 loop: CSARLSNNSPLHF.

J is TRBJ1-1 and V is TRBV6-1. The CDR3 loop spans 14 amino acids. CDR1 and CDR2 from the germline V gene are MNHNS and SASEGT. CDR3: CASNLGHGNTEAFF.

This chain uses TRBV7-2 with TRBJ2-1. The CDR3 sequence is 15 residues long. CDR1 is SGHTA, CDR2 FQGNSA, per germline. The CDR3: CASSLKPHLTDEQFF.